The 30 T cell receptor beta chains below were found in one sample sequenced in a study of blood T cells in healthy people across ages. The use of a sample-barcoded 5' primer and a J-beta primer mix characterized a second PCR of about 7 to 12 cycles. TCRdb reprocessed the 5' RACE reads with MiXCR, giving one entry per CDR3 protein. The sample includes roughly 680,000 distinct CDR3 sequences, roughly 50% of them seen just once. Sequenced material: blood. These receptor sequences come from a woman aged 60-70 years in good health.

This clonotype has only a few counts. CDR3 region: CSARDLIGFYEQYF. CDR3 nucleotide sequence: TGCAGTGCTAGAGATCTGATAGGGTTCTACGAGCAGTACTTC. The rearrangement uses TRBV20-1 and TRBJ2-7; unclear D gene. In germline, CDR1 is DFQATT, CDR2 SNEGSKA (reference sequence). The CDR3 spans 14 residues. Trimming cost V 0 bases and J 3 bases, with 12 bases left between them.

CDR3 loop: CASRVREETEAFF. CDR3 nucleotide sequence: TGCGCCAGCAGGGTGAGGGAGGAGACTGAAGCTTTCTTT. V and J are TRBV5-1 and TRBJ1-1, with no clear D. Per germline, CDR1 SGHRS and CDR2 YFSETQ. This CDR3 contains 13 residues. V shed 5 bases and J shed 5 bases, with 13 bases lying between them. Full variable domain (missing parts from reference TRBV5-1 and TRBJ1-1): KAGVTQTPRYLIKTRGQQVTLSCSPISGHRSVSWYQQTPGQGLQFLFEYFSETQRNKGNFPGRFSGRQFSNSRSEMNVSTLELGDSALYLCASRVREETEAFFGQGTRLTVV.

The rearrangement links TRBV2 to TRBJ2-1; 8 bases align to TRBD1. The CDR3 runs to 14 residues. Germline trimming cut 7 bases from V and 6 bases from J; bases unmatched to any gene: 8. The germline V gene has CDR1 SNHLY and CDR2 FYNNEI. The CDR3 loop reads CASTAGTGLNEQFF. The CDR3, as DNA: TGTGCCAGCACCGCGGGGACAGGCCTCAATGAGCAGTTCTTC.

The rearrangement uses TRBV29-1 and TRBJ2-3; D is perhaps TRBD2 (5 bases). Trimming stripped 8 bases from V and 2 bases from J, with 14 bases between. In germline, CDR1 is SQVTM, CDR2 ANQGSEA. The CDR3 totals 13 residues. CDR3 in DNA: TGCAGCTCCAGACGGGAATTCACAGATACGCAGTATTTT. Protein sequence: CSSRREFTDTQYF.

The V gene is TRBV11-3, the J gene TRBJ2-3; D unresolved. Looked up from germline, CDR1 is SGHNT and CDR2 is YENEEA. Trimming cost V 0 bases and J 0 bases, with 7 bases left between them. The CDR3 is 15 amino acids. CDR3 DNA sequence: TGTGCCAGCAGCTTAGACGGTCAAAGCACAGATACGCAGTATTTT. This gives the protein CASSLDGQSTDTQYF.

The chain links TRBV7-2 to TRBJ2-3; 14 bases line up with TRBD2. V lost 1 base to trimming and J lost 3 bases; unmatched junction nucleotides: 9. The CDR3 is made up of 19 amino acids. CDR1 is SGHTA, CDR2 FQGNSA, per germline. The CDR3 spells CASSLDPTGLAGGTDTQYF. In nucleotides, the CDR3 is TGTGCCAGCAGCTTAGACCCCACTGGACTAGCGGGAGGAACAGATACGCAGTATTTT.

The chain uses TRBV7-9 and TRBJ1-2; D ambiguous. The germline V gene has CDR1 SEHNR and CDR2 FQNEAQ (reference sequence). The V gene lost 4 bases and the J gene lost 7 bases, with 7 bases spanning the gap. The CDR3 consists of 11 residues. For the CDR3, the DNA is TGTGCCAGCAGCTCCTCATCTGGCTACACCTTC. It yields the protein CASSSSSGYTF.

This chain joins TRBV6-1 and TRBJ2-1; no clear D gene. CDR1 and CDR2 (germline): MNHNS, SASEGT. The CDR3 contains 10 residues. V was shortened by 1 base and J by 12 bases, with 4 bases between the two germline ends. The CDR3 is CASSEGMQFF. CDR3 sequence (DNA): TGTGCCAGCAGTGAAGGGATGCAGTTCTTC.

This clonotype was observed a handful of times. The V gene is TRBV10-3, the J gene TRBJ2-3; D may be TRBD2 (6 bases). Between the trimmed V and J ends, which lost 9 bases and 0 bases, there was a span of 22 bases. Germline-derived CDR1 and CDR2 are ENHRY and SYGVKD. The CDR3 totals 17 residues. The CDR3 nucleotides read TGTGCCATTAGAGGGGTGGACTACGGACTCAGCACAGATACGCAGTATTTT. It specifies CAIRGVDYGLSTDTQYF.

This clonotype was observed many times. This sequence joins TRBV29-1 and TRBJ2-5, with 12 bases matching TRBD1. V gave up 6 bases and J gave up 0 bases; unmatched junction bases: 2. Germline assignment: CDR1 SQVTM and CDR2 ANQGSEA. The CDR3 covers 14 residues. CDR3 DNA: TGCAGCGTGCGGGACAGGGGGCACCAAGAGACCCAGTACTTC. It codes for CSVRDRGHQETQYF.

The V gene is TRBV20-1, the J gene TRBJ1-4, with 7 positions matching TRBD1. CDR3 length: 14 amino acids. Germline CDR1 reads DFQATT; CDR2 reads SNEGSKA (reference sequence). V trimming: 6 bases; J trimming: 4 bases; junction bases outside the gene matches: 8. In DNA form, the CDR3 reads TGCAGTGCCCCAGTCGGGACAGTTAATGAAAAACTGTTTTTT. This translates into CSAPVGTVNEKLFF.

The rearrangement joins TRBV29-1 to TRBJ2-4; a weak D match, TRBD1 (5 bases). Per germline, CDR1 SQVTM and CDR2 ANQGSEA. The CDR3 spans 15 residues. Trimming pared 2 bases from V and 9 bases from J, leaving 20 bases between. CDR3 loop: CSVESPDIGVAIQYF. DNA of the CDR3: TGCAGCGTTGAATCTCCGGACATAGGGGTGGCCATTCAGTACTTC.

This sequence joins TRBV6-5 and TRBJ2-7, with 10 bases lining up with TRBD1. This CDR3 has 15 amino acids. Germline trimming cut 0 bases from V and 6 bases from J; bases unmatched to any gene: 5. CDR1 and CDR2 (germline): MNHEY, SVGAGI. The CDR3 bases are TGTGCCAGCAGTTACTCACCGGGACAGGGGAGCGAGCAGTACTTC. Encoded protein: CASSYSPGQGSEQYF.

V usage is TRBV27 and J usage is TRBJ2-1; possibly TRBD1 or TRBD2 for D (5 bases each). Germline-derived CDR1 and CDR2 are MNHEY and SMNVEV (reference sequence). Trimming took 6 bases from V and 13 from J, leaving 13 bases between them. This CDR3 spans 11 amino acids. The CDR3 region has the DNA TGTGCCAGCAGCCTCCGGGACCTCCAGTTCTTC. Translation: CASSLRDLQFF.

There are a few counts of this clonotype. This chain uses TRBV9 with TRBJ1-6; D not certain. The V end was cut by 1 base, the J end by 10 bases, with 15 bases between. The CDR3 consists of 15 residues. Per the germline V gene, CDR1 is SGDLS and CDR2 is YYNGEE. DNA of the CDR3: TGTGCCAGCAGCGTACGGACCGGCGTAGAGTCACCCCTCCACTTT. It encodes CASSVRTGVESPLHF.

In its sample, this clonotype was seen a few times. V usage is TRBV29-1 and J usage is TRBJ2-5, with TRBD2 identical over 8 bases. The CDR3 runs 12 residues. Germline CDR1 SQVTM, CDR2 ANQGSEA. Trimming cost V 8 bases and J 3 bases; bases outside gene matches: 5. The CDR3 loop reads CSSAGGEETQYF. CDR3 nucleotides: TGCAGCTCCGCCGGGGGGGAAGAGACCCAGTACTTC.

The chain is built from TRBV7-9 and TRBJ2-3; no clear D. Trimming took off 2 bases at V and 3 bases at J, with 9 bases between the two ends. In germline, CDR1 is SEHNR, CDR2 FQNEAQ (reference sequence). CDR3 length equals 14 residues. CDR3 nucleotides: TGTGCCAGCAGCTTAAGTGAGATAACAGATACGCAGTATTTT. Its protein product is CASSLSEITDTQYF.

Worth noting for this clonotype: One base away lies a much larger clone, so this may be a sequencing read error. The CDR3 here is CSVEGGADERLFF. Here the CDR3 DNA reads TGCAGCGTTGAGGGAGGCGCCGACGAAAGACTGTTTTTT. The chain has TRBV29-1 and TRBJ1-4, with no clear D. The CDR3 is 13 residues long. In germline, CDR1 is SQVTM, CDR2 ANQGSEA.

This clonotype was counted a few times. The rearrangement links TRBV3-1 to TRBJ2-6; D could derive from TRBD1 or TRBD2 (5 bases each). Germline V CDR1 and CDR2: LGHDT, YNNKEL (reference sequence). The CDR3 runs 17 residues. The V gene lost 1 base and the J gene lost 4 bases, with 14 bases spanning the gap. The CDR3 loop is CASSQGGWQYGANVLTF. The CDR3 nucleotides read TGTGCCAGCAGCCAAGGGGGGTGGCAGTACGGGGCCAACGTCCTGACTTTC.

This clonotype appeared a single time. This chain joins TRBV5-1 and TRBJ2-1; a possible D gene is TRBD1 (5 bases). The germline V gene encodes CDR1 SGHRS and CDR2 YFSETQ. The CDR3 consists of 15 residues. Trimming stripped 0 bases from V and 4 bases from J, with 11 bases between. The CDR3 protein is CASSLAQTEYNEQFF. CDR3 nucleotides: TGCGCCAGCAGCTTGGCCCAGACAGAGTACAATGAGCAGTTCTTC.

This clonotype was counted at least ten times. V and J are TRBV20-1 and TRBJ2-5, with D uncertain. V lost 5 bases, J lost 5 bases, and 6 bases lay in between. Germline CDR1 and CDR2: DFQATT and SNEGSKA (reference sequence). The length of the CDR3 is 10 residues. CDR3 protein: CSAGAETQYF. Here the CDR3 DNA reads TGCAGTGCTGGCGCGGAGACCCAGTACTTC.

The chain joins TRBV27 to TRBJ2-4, with 8 bases lining up with TRBD2. The assigned J gene may be wrong: the sequence end matches TRBJ2-7 better. This CDR3 region has 16 residues. Germline V gene data show CDR1 as MNHEY and CDR2 as SMNVEV (reference sequence). The CDR3 region has the DNA TGTGCCAGCAGTTTTAGGGTCGTTAGCGGGACCCACGAGCAGTACTTC. Translating it yields CASSFRVVSGTHEQYF.

The chain joins TRBV7-2 to TRBJ2-7; 7 bases fit TRBD1. The CDR3 covers 15 residues. Germline V lookup: CDR1 SGHTA, CDR2 FQGNSA. V lost 5 bases and J lost 2; bases outside the gene matches: 9. The CDR3 reads CASSIETGNPYEQYF. In nucleotides, the CDR3 is TGTGCCAGCAGCATAGAGACAGGGAATCCCTACGAGCAGTACTTC.

The V and J genes are TRBV28 and TRBJ1-4, with D unclear. The germline CDR1 and CDR2 sequences are MDHEN and SYDVKM. The CDR3 extends over 12 amino acids. The V gene lost 4 bases and the J gene lost 4 bases, with 4 bases spanning the gap. The CDR3 bases are TGTGCCAGCAGTTCGCTTAATGAAAAACTGTTTTTT. Translating gives CASSSLNEKLFF.

A single count supports this clonotype. The chain has TRBV7-2 and TRBJ2-2; 10 bases fit TRBD2. The germline V gene has CDR1 SGHTA and CDR2 FQGNSA. Trimming at V came to 10 bases and at J to 6 bases, leaving 11 bases not matched to a gene. The CDR3 consists of 15 residues. The CDR3 nucleotides read TGTGCCACTTCCCCGGGGCTAGCGGGAGCCGGGGAGCTGTTTTTT. As protein: CATSPGLAGAGELFF.

This chain links TRBV5-8 with TRBJ2-1; D not certain. The J call may not be correct, given that the DNA end is closer to TRBJ2-7. Germline assignment: CDR1 SGHTS and CDR2 YDEGEE. The CDR3 extends over 15 amino acids. CDR3 sequence reads: CASSLGYSSYNEQYF. CDR3 DNA sequence: TGTGCCAGCAGCTTAGGGTATAGCTCCTACAATGAGCAGTACTTC.

There are a few counts of this clonotype. In DNA form, the CDR3 reads TGTGCCAGCAGGCCAGACAGGCTCAATCAGCCCCAGCATTTT. Its translation is CASRPDRLNQPQHF. The rearrangement links TRBV7-2 to TRBJ1-5, with D possibly TRBD1 on 6 matching bases. This CDR3 has 14 residues. V lost 6 bases to trimming and J lost 3 bases, with 12 bases between them. The germline CDR1 and CDR2 sequences are SGHTA and FQGNSA. Together with reference TRBV7-2 and TRBJ1-5, the CDR3 gives the full variable domain: GAGVSQSPSNKVTEKGKDVELRCDPISGHTALYWYRQSLGQGLEFLIYFQGNSAPDKSGLPSDRFSAERTGGSVSTLTIQRTQQEDSAVYLCASRPDRLNQPQHFGDGTRLSIL.

The chain couples TRBV28 to TRBJ1-4; 11 bases are shared with TRBD1. The CDR3 runs 14 residues. Per germline, CDR1 MDHEN and CDR2 SYDVKM. Trimming took 5 bases from V and 8 from J; bases not matched to a gene: 4. The DNA for the CDR3 is TGTGCCAGCAGTGGACAGGGGGCGGGGGAAAAACTGTTTTTT. Translating gives CASSGQGAGEKLFF.

The rearrangement uses TRBV7-3 and TRBJ2-7; D is unresolved. CDR1 and CDR2 (germline): SGHTA, FQGTGA. Trimming cost V 1 base and J 5 bases, with 12 bases left between them. The CDR3 has 14 residues. This CDR3 reads CASSLKKGPHEQYF. Here the CDR3 DNA reads TGTGCCAGCAGCTTAAAGAAGGGTCCCCACGAGCAGTACTTC.

The J gene is TRBJ1-1, the V gene TRBV29-1; 8 bases map to TRBD1. Germline lookup yields CDR1 SQVTM and CDR2 ANQGSEA. With V trimmed by 7 bases and J by 4 bases, 8 bases remained unmatched. CDR3 length equals 13 residues. The CDR3 loop is CSAGQGRGTEAFF. DNA of the CDR3: TGCAGCGCCGGACAGGGCAGGGGCACTGAAGCTTTCTTT.